Listed here is a single T cell receptor (beta chain). The clone's antigen remains unknown. No much larger clone exists at a distance of one base, and base qualities are not known. Reading the germline V gene gives CDR1 ENHRY and CDR2 SYGVKD. There are 12 amino acids in the CDR3, from cysteine to phenylalanine inclusive. Only the CDR3 DNA stays, 36 bases, in frame from base 1. The V and J ends are trimmed by 3 bases and 3 bases, leaving 5 bases between them. The trial excluded patients who had a history of autoimmune disease or who were on systemic immunosuppression. Peripheral blood for TCR sequencing was collected from all dose cohorts at baseline, on cycle 4 day 1, and on cycle 7 day 1. Samples were obtained from an open-label, multicenter, first-in-human phase I dose-escalation trial of ivuxolimab. The trial enrolled adults with locally advanced or metastatic head and neck squamous cell, hepatocellular, melanoma or renal cell carcinoma. Before TCR sequencing, CD4+ T cells and CD8+ T cells from peripheral blood were sorted into separate populations.

For sequencing of the TCRbeta CDR3 region, genomic DNA was extracted from the sorted cells. The immunoSEQ Assay was used to sequence the TCRbeta CDR3 regions. TCRdb retrieved this table from immuneACCESS and kept in-frame rearrangements only. Not all clones are present; in checked studies, unresolved V genes account for under half, and no reason is known for the remainder. In this sample the table shows under 20,000 clones, just over 85% of which occur a single time. The biggest ten clones account for about 14% of the sample. This sample is part of a study of OX40 agonist ivuxolimab in advanced cancers. At the level of the whole study: Ivuxolimab, which targeted the costimulatory receptor OX40 (CD134), was an agonistic, fully human IgG2 monoclonal antibody. The dose-escalation cohort was about 86% male with a mean age of approximately 60 years, ranging from roughly 20 to 85. Of the roughly 50 dose-escalation patients, hepatocellular carcinoma was present in about 19, melanoma in around 15, renal cell carcinoma in 9 and head and neck cancer in 9. Peripheral TCRbeta sequencing was intended to test whether TCR sequence diversity was altered and clonal T-cell expansion was caused by ivuxolimab. Prior anti-PD-1, anti-PD-L1 or anti-CTLA-4 therapy was permitted, and roughly two fifths of dose-escalation patients had received checkpoint inhibitors. Intravenous ivuxolimab was administered to patients every 2 weeks at six dose levels: 0.01, 0.1, 0.3, 1.5, 3 and 10 mg/kg. Partial responses were achieved by three dose-escalation patients, of whom one had hepatocellular carcinoma and two had cutaneous melanoma. The monotherapy dose-escalation portion (N = 52 patients) of the phase I ivuxolimab trial is reported in the paper.

General findings and caveats noted by the study authors: The antigen specificity of the peripheral T cells that underwent clonal expansion was not determined. After ivuxolimab, more expanded clones were found on average in CD8+ T cells than in CD4+ T cells. Low levels of normalized T-cell clonal expansion were also shown by some nonresponding patients. At doses from 0.1 to 3.0 mg/kg, clonal expansion was seen in both CD4+ and CD8+ blood T cells between baseline and week 6. In partial responders in the 0.1-3.0 mg/kg groups, normalized peripheral clonal expansion was found to be among the lowest, especially among CD8+ T cells.

The clonotype comes from an adult with an advanced solid tumor such as melanoma, head and neck, liver or kidney cancer. This specimen consisted of CD4+ or CD8+ T cells sorted from blood, obtained in a trial of the OX40 agonist ivuxolimab. The chain joins TRBV10-3 to TRBJ1-2; confidence is insufficient to name the D gene. The bases are TGTGCCATCAGTGACCGATACTATGGCTACACCTTC. This yields the protein CAISDRYYGYTF.